This T cell receptor (beta chain) was sequenced in a study of T cell repertoires in cytomegalovirus infection (dated by TCRdb to the late 2010s). Describing the broader study: Peptide stimulations targeted recently identified HLA-C-restricted CMV epitopes, whose presentation resists viral immunomodulation, together with well-studied HLA-B-restricted epitopes. Donor HLA type was relevant to the analysis, because carriage of CMV infection together with the matching HLA type was indicated by public TCR beta signatures. What the work shows at the level of the full study, not this receptor alone: The ex vivo response was dominated by HLA-C-restricted CMV-specific TCR beta clonotypes, which also provided the single most frequent clonotype in two of eight donors. Cumulative frequency of public TCR beta family members discriminated carriers of CMV infection plus the relevant HLA type in this cohort and an independent approximately 370-donor cohort.

The treatment or condition label of this sample denotes: in vitro stimulation with specific CMV peptide epitopes to enrich CMV-specific T cells. TCRdb shows the sequencer as Illumina HiSeq 1500. TCRdb reprocessed the public reads (quality trimming at Q25 with fastp, clone calling with MiXCR) and kept in-frame beta chains. Records with the same CDR3 protein are collapsed into one entry carrying the most frequent genes and DNA. The sample contains around 900,000 distinct CDR3 sequences, roughly 30% of them found a single time. Together, the top ten hold more than 13% of the sample. The cysteine opens and the phenylalanine closes a CDR3 of 15 amino acids. CDR3 DNA is the only sequence kept; it has 45 bases, read in frame from the first base. Via the germline V gene, CDR1 is SGHVS and CDR2 FNYEAQ. Cut back by 5 bases and 2 bases, the V and J ends lie 15 bases apart. Concerning this clonotype itself: It has no known antigen specificity. No much larger clone is present one base from it, and per-base qualities are unavailable.

The TCR was taken from a human donor in good health (CMV status not recorded). Some clones in this sample may be carry-over from other donors' samples. The sequenced sample was cultured CD8+ T cells from PBMCs, obtained from culture after CMV antigen stimulation. The rearrangement combines TRBV7-6 with TRBJ1-1; possibly the D gene is TRBD1, per 5 matching bases. The sequenced DNA is TGTGCCAGCAGCCCAACCTCCGACAGTAACACTGAAGCTTTCTTT. The encoded protein is CASSPTSDSNTEAFF.